The rows below give T cell receptor beta chains drawn from one sample of a study of blood T cell repertoires in COVID-19. Generated by immunoSEQ multiplex PCR, the TCRdb table keeps only in-frame clones and is missing some. The sample lists under 200,000 clones; 65% to 90% were seen once. The material sequenced was peripheral blood. All receptors derive from a human donor in a cohort sampled during active COVID-19. Each CDR3 is given with its conserved first and last residue. The D gene is left open where the match is weak. Some rows have no size entry. The others give once, few or many, or a class for an expanded clone.

cdr3_aa cdr3_nt v_call d_call clone_size j_call
CASSVGPGQDEQYF TGTGCCAGCAGCGTAGGGCCAGGGCAGGACGAGCAGTACTTC TRBV9 - - TRBJ2-7
CASSSRPTGFGANVLTF TGTGCCAGTAGTTCCCGACCTACAGGGTTTGGGGCCAACGTCCTGACTTTC TRBV19 - - TRBJ2-6
CASSAAHLYEQYF TGTGCCAGTAGCGCGGCGCATTTATACGAGCAGTACTTC TRBV19 - - TRBJ2-7
CPRSLGLAGGPGGTDTQYF TGCCCCCGCAGCTTGGGCCTCGCGGGGGGCCCGGGGGGCACAGATACGCAGTATTTT TRBV5-1 TRBD2 once TRBJ2-3
CATGDYTEAFF TGTGCCACAGGGGATTACACTGAAGCTTTCTTT TRBV6-5 - - TRBJ1-1
CASRRDSGNSGANVLTF TGTGCCAGCAGAAGGGACAGCGGAAACTCTGGGGCCAACGTCCTGACTTTC TRBV5-5 TRBD1 - TRBJ2-6
CASSLGPGGGSYEQYF TGCGCCAGCAGCCTAGGACCCGGGGGGGGGTCCTACGAGCAGTACTTC TRBV4-3 TRBD2 - TRBJ2-7
CASTGQKSSGANVLTF TGTGCCAGCACGGGACAGAAATCCTCTGGGGCCAACGTCCTGACTTTC TRBV2 TRBD1 - TRBJ2-6
CASSHQGAQGGNTIYF TGTGCCAGTAGTCATCAGGGGGCGCAAGGAGGAAACACCATATATTTT TRBV19 TRBD1 once TRBJ1-3
CASSPNREGNEKLFF TGTGCCAGCTCACCAAACAGGGAGGGTAATGAAAAACTGTTTTTT TRBV18 - once TRBJ1-4
CASTSTRDYYEQYF TGTGCCAGCACCTCCACCCGGGACTACTACGAGCAGTACTTC TRBV3-1/TRBV3-2 TRBD2 - TRBJ2-7
CASSPVGGTDTQYF TGTGCCAGCAGCCCCGTCGGCGGGACGGATACGCAGTATTTT TRBV9 - - TRBJ2-3
CASSPWDRDNSPLHF TGTGCCAGCAGCCCCTGGGACAGGGATAATTCACCCCTCCACTTT TRBV7-9 TRBD1 few TRBJ1-6
CASSKARQTVYGYTF TGTGCCAGCAGCAAAGCTCGGCAGACTGTCTATGGCTACACCTTC TRBV21-1 - - TRBJ1-2
CASSPGGQGAYEQYF TGTGCCAGCAGCCCAGGGGGACAGGGAGCCTACGAGCAGTACTTC TRBV5-4 TRBD1 - TRBJ2-7
CASSLEGSGSYEQYF TGTGCCAGCAGCTTGGAGGGAAGCGGGAGCTACGAGCAGTACTTC TRBV5-5 TRBD2 few TRBJ2-7
CASWDRGKVYEQYF TGTGCCAGCTGGGACAGGGGGAAGGTATACGAGCAGTACTTC TRBV11-3 TRBD1 - TRBJ2-7
CSASSTGMETQYF TGCAGTGCTAGTTCGACAGGGATGGAGACCCAGTACTTC TRBV20-1 TRBD1 few TRBJ2-5
CASSVDLRGSGELFF TGTGCCAGCAGCGTAGATCTCAGGGGCTCCGGGGAGCTGTTTTTT TRBV9 - few TRBJ2-2
CASSLRTANTEAFF TGTGCCAGCAGCCTCCGGACAGCGAACACTGAAGCTTTCTTT TRBV3-1/TRBV3-2 - - TRBJ1-1
CATQGTSGAIEQFF TGCGCCACCCAGGGGACTAGCGGGGCTATAGAGCAGTTCTTC TRBV5-1 TRBD2 - TRBJ2-1
CASSQARGGQSSYEQYF TGCGCCAGCAGCCAAGCCCGGGGGGGACAGAGCTCCTACGAGCAGTACTTC TRBV4-3 - - TRBJ2-7
CASSKAQGWNYGYTF TGTGCCAGCAGCAAAGCACAGGGGTGGAACTATGGCTACACCTTC TRBV21-1 - - TRBJ1-2
CASSALQGNIQYF TGTGCCAGTAGTGCCCTACAGGGAAACATTCAGTACTTC TRBV19 - - TRBJ2-4
CASSRTGTGGYEQYF TGTGCCAGCAGCAGGACCGGGACAGGGGGGTACGAGCAGTACTTC TRBV5-4 TRBD1 - TRBJ2-7
CASSGSGTRGETQYF TGTGCCAGCAGCGGGTCCGGGACTAGAGGAGAGACCCAGTACTTC TRBV7-8 TRBD2 once TRBJ2-5
CARSHPGQSYEQYF TGTGCCAGAAGCCACCCGGGACAGAGCTACGAGCAGTACTTC TRBV5-3 TRBD1 - TRBJ2-7
CASSVGSGSYEQYF TGTGCCAGCAGCGTAGGGTCAGGGTCCTACGAGCAGTACTTC TRBV9 - - TRBJ2-7
CASSPARTGRFEQYF TGCGCCAGCAGCCCAGCGAGGACAGGTCGTTTCGAGCAGTACTTC TRBV4-3 TRBD1 - TRBJ2-7
CASSRDRSSYNSPLHF TGTGCCAGCAGTCGAGACAGGAGCTCCTATAATTCACCCCTCCACTTT TRBV6-2/TRBV6-3 - - TRBJ1-6
CASSYQGTSTDTQYF TGTGCCAGCAGTTACCAGGGAACAAGCACAGATACGCAGTATTTT TRBV6-2/TRBV6-3 - - TRBJ2-3
CASSPYRTGNYGYTF TGTGCCAGCAGCCCATACCGGACAGGGAACTATGGCTACACCTTC TRBV3-1/TRBV3-2 TRBD1 - TRBJ1-2
CASSQPGTGVGPDTQYF TGTGCCAGCAGCCAACCCGGGACAGGGGTGGGCCCAGATACGCAGTATTTT TRBV3-1/TRBV3-2 TRBD1 - TRBJ2-3
CASSLDRAPSYEQYF TGTGCCAGCTCACTTGACAGGGCCCCCTCCTACGAGCAGTACTTC TRBV18 TRBD1 - TRBJ2-7
CASSLAQGQGEQYF TGCGCCAGCAGCTTGGCCCAGGGGCAGGGCGAGCAGTACTTC TRBV5-1 - - TRBJ2-7
CASSLGQDEKLFF TGCGCCAGCAGCTTGGGACAGGACGAAAAACTGTTTTTT TRBV5-1 - - TRBJ1-4
CASSLLGAGKNSPLHF TGTGCCAGCAGCTTGCTAGGGGCAGGGAAGAATTCACCCCTCCACTTT TRBV5-8 - few TRBJ1-6
CSGRRAYNEQFF TGCAGCGGGCGGCGGGCCTACAATGAGCAGTTCTTC TRBV29-1 - - TRBJ2-1
CASSYLGSSGHSAGQYF TGTGCCAGCAGTTACCTGGGGAGTAGCGGGCACTCTGCTGGGCAGTACTTC TRBV6-2/TRBV6-3 TRBD2 - TRBJ2-7
CASSLQGAYGYTF TGTGCCAGCAGTTTACAGGGGGCCTATGGCTACACCTTC TRBV7-3 TRBD1 few TRBJ1-2
CASSFRVPTGATEAFF TGTGCCAGCAGCTTTAGAGTCCCGACAGGGGCTACTGAAGCTTTCTTT TRBV7-9 TRBD1 - TRBJ1-1
CASSSGTGLFNEQFF TGCGCCAGCAGCTCCGGGACAGGGCTTTTTAATGAGCAGTTCTTC TRBV5-1 TRBD1 - TRBJ2-1
CASSGSQETQYF TGTGCCAGCAGTGGCAGTCAAGAGACCCAGTACTTC TRBV2 - - TRBJ2-5
CASSFIGQGNQPQHF TGTGCCAGCAGCTTTATAGGACAAGGCAACCAGCCCCAGCATTTT TRBV7-2 - few TRBJ1-5
CASSYALAGVQETQYF TGTGCCAGCAGTTACGCTCTAGCGGGAGTGCAAGAGACCCAGTACTTC TRBV6-6 TRBD2 - TRBJ2-5
CASSQASSGANVLTF TGTGCCAGCAGCCAAGCCAGCTCTGGGGCCAACGTCCTGACTTTC TRBV14 - - TRBJ2-6